A selection of T cell receptor beta chains follows, all from one sample in a study of shared clonotypes between healthy human individuals. The data were produced by immunoSEQ multiplex PCR, yet TCRdb's version contains in-frame clones alone and is incomplete. This repertoire shows under 2.5 million clones, 92% found once; its top ten account for around 0.38%. Sequences were obtained from naive CD4+ T cells from PBMCs. These receptors all come from a man between 18 and 29 years old in good health. Some clones in this sample may be carry-over from other donors' samples. CDR3s include the opening cysteine and the closing phenylalanine or tryptophan. The order of the fields is V gene, clone size, J gene, D gene, CDR3 protein, CDR3 DNA. The D gene is left open where the match is weak. Not every row has a clone size; where given, it reads once, few, many or a size class.

TRBV11-1	-	TRBJ2-3	-	CASALYSGGSTDTQYF	TGTGCCAGCGCCCTGTACTCCGGGGGCAGCACAGATACGCAGTATTTT
TRBV5-1	-	TRBJ2-7	TRBD1	CASSRGRTGGYEQYF	TGCGCCAGCAGCCGAGGGCGGACAGGGGGCTACGAGCAGTACTTC
TRBV15	-	TRBJ2-3	-	CATSGGGVGDTQYF	TGTGCCACCAGCGGTGGGGGAGTCGGGGATACGCAGTATTTT
TRBV11-2	-	TRBJ2-5	TRBD1	CASSLGQGRQTQYF	TGTGCCAGCAGCTTAGGACAGGGCAGACAGACCCAGTACTTC
TRBV15	once	TRBJ2-7	-	CATSRVYDRIDYEQYF	TGTGCCACCAGCAGGGTATATGACAGGATCGACTACGAGCAGTACTTC
TRBV29-1	-	TRBJ1-4	TRBD1	CSVRNRGLGEKLFF	TGCAGCGTTAGAAACAGGGGGCTGGGTGAAAAACTGTTTTTT
TRBV19	-	TRBJ1-2	-	CASSTSGLTRYGYTF	TGTGCCAGTAGTACTTCAGGGTTGACTAGGTATGGCTACACCTTC
TRBV18	-	TRBJ2-1	-	CASSPGQRGYNEQFF	TGTGCCAGCTCACCGGGCCAGAGAGGCTACAATGAGCAGTTCTTC
TRBV15	-	TRBJ2-1	-	CATSRVNEQFF	TGTGCCACCAGCAGAGTAAATGAGCAGTTCTTC
TRBV2	-	TRBJ1-1	-	CASSGHYTEAFF	TGTGCCAGCAGTGGACATTACACTGAAGCTTTCTTT
TRBV18	few	TRBJ1-1	-	CASSPGQNTEAFF	TGTGCCAGCTCACCAGGACAGAACACTGAAGCTTTCTTT
TRBV14	-	TRBJ2-3	TRBD2	CASSQERLAGGDTQYF	TGTGCCAGCAGCCAAGAGCGACTAGCGGGAGGAGATACGCAGTATTTT
TRBV14	-	TRBJ2-7	TRBD2	CASSLNPGLADRRQYF	TGTGCCAGCAGCCTGAACCCGGGACTAGCAGACCGACGGCAGTACTTC
TRBV7-2	-	TRBJ2-5	-	CASSRDGAKGKTQYF	TGTGCCAGCAGCCGGGACGGTGCTAAAGGGAAGACCCAGTACTTC
TRBV5-1	once	TRBJ2-1	-	CASSLTQNEQFF	TGCGCCAGCAGCTTGACTCAAAATGAGCAGTTCTTC
TRBV5-4	-	TRBJ1-3	-	CASSLAPPGGQTGGNTIYF	TGTGCCAGCAGCTTGGCTCCGCCGGGTGGACAGACGGGAGGAAACACCATATATTTT